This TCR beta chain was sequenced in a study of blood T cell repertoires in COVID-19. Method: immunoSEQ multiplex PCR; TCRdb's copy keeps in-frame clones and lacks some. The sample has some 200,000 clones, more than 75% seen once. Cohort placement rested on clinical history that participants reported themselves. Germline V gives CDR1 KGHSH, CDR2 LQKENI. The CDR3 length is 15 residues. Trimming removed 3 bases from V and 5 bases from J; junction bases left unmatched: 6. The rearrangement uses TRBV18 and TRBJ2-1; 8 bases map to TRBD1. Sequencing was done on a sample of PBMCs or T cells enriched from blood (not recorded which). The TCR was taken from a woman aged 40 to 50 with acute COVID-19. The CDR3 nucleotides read TGTGCCAGCTCACCTTCCGGGACAGGCCACAATGAGCAGTTCTTC. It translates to CASSPSGTGHNEQFF.